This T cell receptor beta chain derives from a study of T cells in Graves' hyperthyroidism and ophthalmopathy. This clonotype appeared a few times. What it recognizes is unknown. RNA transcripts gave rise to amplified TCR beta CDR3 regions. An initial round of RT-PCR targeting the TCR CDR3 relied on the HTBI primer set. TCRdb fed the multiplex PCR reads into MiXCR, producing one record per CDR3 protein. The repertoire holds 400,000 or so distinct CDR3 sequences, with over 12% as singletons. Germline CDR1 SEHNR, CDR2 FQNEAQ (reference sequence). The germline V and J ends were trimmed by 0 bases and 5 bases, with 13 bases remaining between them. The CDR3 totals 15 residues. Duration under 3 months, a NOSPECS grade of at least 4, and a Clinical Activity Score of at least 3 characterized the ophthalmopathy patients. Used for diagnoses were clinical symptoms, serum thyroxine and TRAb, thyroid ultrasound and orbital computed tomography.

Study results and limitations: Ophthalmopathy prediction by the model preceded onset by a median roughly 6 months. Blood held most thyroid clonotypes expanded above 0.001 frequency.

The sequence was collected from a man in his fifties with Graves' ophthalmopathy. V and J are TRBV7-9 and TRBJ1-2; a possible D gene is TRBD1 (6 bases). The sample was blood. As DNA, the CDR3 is TGTGCCAGCAGCTTAGCTGCGGACAGAGGATATGGCTACACCTTC. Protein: CASSLAADRGYGYTF.